The rows below give T cell receptor beta chains drawn from one sample of a study of T-cell reconstitution after alpha-beta-depleted transplantation in children. TCRdb reanalysed the PCR reads using MiXCR and keeps one entry per CDR3 protein. The sample carries 330,000 or so distinct CDR3 sequences, around 7.1% recorded once. This material consisted of peripheral blood, taken 360 days after TCRalphabeta/CD19-depleted stem cell transplant. The receptors were gathered from a female patient aged 2-10 years who had a stem cell transplant for Fanconi anemia, so the T cells may come from the graft donor. The CDR3 runs from the conserved cysteine through the conserved F or W. The D gene is left open where the match is weak. Clone size is given for some rows only: seen once, a few or many times, or a class if the clone is expanded.

abundance: many; v_gene: TRBV4-1; d_gene: TRBD2; j_gene: TRBJ2-7; CDR3nt: TGCGCCAGCAGCCCCGCTAGCGGGGGAGCCTACGAGCAGTACTTC; CDR3aa: CASSPASGGAYEQYF
abundance: many; v_gene: TRBV10-3; d_gene: -; j_gene: TRBJ2-1; CDR3nt: TGTGCCATCAGTGAAGGTTTCAATGAGCAGTTCTTC; CDR3aa: CAISEGFNEQFF
abundance: many; v_gene: TRBV20-1; d_gene: TRBD1; j_gene: TRBJ1-5; CDR3nt: TGCAGTGCTCCGACAGGGTCGAATCAGCCCCAGCATTTT; CDR3aa: CSAPTGSNQPQHF
abundance: few; v_gene: TRBV3-1; d_gene: TRBD1; j_gene: TRBJ1-2; CDR3nt: TGTGCCAGCAGCCTCTCCGGGACAGGGGGGAGTGGCTACACCTTC; CDR3aa: CASSLSGTGGSGYTF
abundance: -; v_gene: TRBV4-2; d_gene: -; j_gene: TRBJ1-1; CDR3nt: TGTGCCAGCAGCCAAGATTTCGGGGAAGCTTTCTTT; CDR3aa: CASSQDFGEAFF
abundance: many; v_gene: TRBV28; d_gene: -; j_gene: TRBJ2-1; CDR3nt: TGTGCCAGCAGTTTTGGGCCTTCCTACAATGAGCAGTTCTTC; CDR3aa: CASSFGPSYNEQFF
abundance: -; v_gene: TRBV6-1; d_gene: TRBD2; j_gene: TRBJ2-3; CDR3nt: TGTGCCAGCAGTCAGACTAGCGGGGCTAGCGGAAAGTCAGATACGCAGTATTTT; CDR3aa: CASSQTSGASGKSDTQYF
abundance: many; v_gene: TRBV27; d_gene: -; j_gene: TRBJ1-2; CDR3nt: TGTGCCAGCAGAAGAGCAGGGGCCTACTATGGCTACACCTTC; CDR3aa: CASRRAGAYYGYTF
abundance: few; v_gene: TRBV3-1; d_gene: -; j_gene: TRBJ1-3; CDR3nt: TGTGCCAGCAGCCAAGTTGAGGCTAACACCATATATTTT; CDR3aa: CASSQVEANTIYF
abundance: -; v_gene: TRBV3-1; d_gene: TRBD1; j_gene: TRBJ1-2; CDR3nt: TGTGCCAGCAGCCAGGACGGACAGGGGAATTATGGCTACACCTTC; CDR3aa: CASSQDGQGNYGYTF
abundance: many; v_gene: TRBV20-1; d_gene: TRBD1; j_gene: TRBJ2-7; CDR3nt: TGCAGTGCTTTTAAACAGGGGGCAGCCTACGAGCAGTACTTC; CDR3aa: CSAFKQGAAYEQYF
abundance: few; v_gene: TRBV19; d_gene: TRBD1; j_gene: TRBJ1-1; CDR3nt: TGTGCCAGTAGTATTATCCCGGACAGGTACACTGAAGCTTTCTTT; CDR3aa: CASSIIPDRYTEAFF
abundance: many; v_gene: TRBV4-2; d_gene: -; j_gene: TRBJ1-6; CDR3nt: TGTGCCAGCAGCCAAGGAAATCAACATTCACCCCTCCACTTT; CDR3aa: CASSQGNQHSPLHF
abundance: many; v_gene: TRBV6-5; d_gene: -; j_gene: TRBJ1-5; CDR3nt: TGTGCCAGCAGTTACTCTAGGCTTCAGCCCCAGCATTTT; CDR3aa: CASSYSRLQPQHF
abundance: many; v_gene: TRBV4-3; d_gene: -; j_gene: TRBJ2-7; CDR3nt: TGCGCCAGCAGCCAAATGGCAGTGGAGCCCTACGAGCAGTACTTC; CDR3aa: CASSQMAVEPYEQYF
abundance: -; v_gene: TRBV10-3; d_gene: -; j_gene: TRBJ2-6; CDR3nt: TGTGCCCTCAGGGATGGGGCCAACGTCCTGACTTTC; CDR3aa: CALRDGANVLTF
abundance: few; v_gene: TRBV4-1; d_gene: TRBD1; j_gene: TRBJ2-7; CDR3nt: TGCGCCAGCAGCCACCAGGGGGCCTACGAGCAGTACTTC; CDR3aa: CASSHQGAYEQYF
abundance: many; v_gene: TRBV20-1; d_gene: -; j_gene: TRBJ1-5; CDR3nt: TGCAGTGCTAGGTTCATCGGGACTGCCAGCAATCAGCCCCAGCATTTT; CDR3aa: CSARFIGTASNQPQHF
abundance: many; v_gene: TRBV6-1; d_gene: -; j_gene: TRBJ2-4; CDR3nt: TGTGCCAGCACCTTAGGGACATTTCGATCCATTCAGTACTTC; CDR3aa: CASTLGTFRSIQYF
abundance: many; v_gene: TRBV12-3/TRBV12-4; d_gene: -; j_gene: TRBJ2-1; CDR3nt: TGTGCCAGCAGTCAGATTGAACGCTACAATGAGCAGTTCTTC; CDR3aa: CASSQIERYNEQFF
abundance: -; v_gene: TRBV5-1; d_gene: -; j_gene: TRBJ1-1; CDR3nt: TGCGCCAGCAGCTTTCGGCCCCCCACTGAAGCTTTCTTT; CDR3aa: CASSFRPPTEAFF
abundance: many; v_gene: TRBV12-3/TRBV12-4; d_gene: TRBD1; j_gene: TRBJ1-1; CDR3nt: TGTGCCAGCAGTTCACCGGACAGGTTGAACACTGAAGCTTTCTTT; CDR3aa: CASSSPDRLNTEAFF
abundance: many; v_gene: TRBV5-1; d_gene: -; j_gene: TRBJ2-3; CDR3nt: TGCGCCAGCAGCCTTTCGACCTACACAGATACGCAGTATTTT; CDR3aa: CASSLSTYTDTQYF
abundance: -; v_gene: TRBV7-3; d_gene: -; j_gene: TRBJ2-3; CDR3nt: TGTGCCAGCAGCACACTAAGGGGGAGAGTGACAGATACGCAGTATTTT; CDR3aa: CASSTLRGRVTDTQYF
abundance: many; v_gene: TRBV5-1; d_gene: -; j_gene: TRBJ2-3; CDR3nt: TGCGCCAGCAGCTTGTCCAATCAGGACTCCGAAAGCCCAGATACGCAGTATTTT; CDR3aa: CASSLSNQDSESPDTQYF
abundance: many; v_gene: TRBV5-1; d_gene: TRBD1; j_gene: TRBJ2-5; CDR3nt: TGCGCCAGCAGCTTGGCGGGACAGGGGAAAGAGACCCAGTACTTC; CDR3aa: CASSLAGQGKETQYF
abundance: many; v_gene: TRBV3-1; d_gene: TRBD2; j_gene: TRBJ2-2; CDR3nt: TGTGCCAGCAGCCATTGGCAAAGCGGGAGAGCCGGGGAGCTGTTTTTT; CDR3aa: CASSHWQSGRAGELFF
abundance: many; v_gene: TRBV10-3; d_gene: -; j_gene: TRBJ1-1; CDR3nt: TGTGCCATCAGGCTGGACGGTGACACTGAAGCTTTCTTT; CDR3aa: CAIRLDGDTEAFF
abundance: many; v_gene: TRBV6-2/TRBV6-3; d_gene: TRBD1; j_gene: TRBJ2-7; CDR3nt: TGTGCCAGCAGTTACGGGTCGAGGACAGGCTCATACGAGCAGTACTTC; CDR3aa: CASSYGSRTGSYEQYF
abundance: many; v_gene: TRBV5-1; d_gene: -; j_gene: TRBJ2-5; CDR3nt: TGCGCCAGCACGACAGTAGGAGGGGAGACCCAGTACTTC; CDR3aa: CASTTVGGETQYF
abundance: many; v_gene: TRBV2; d_gene: TRBD2; j_gene: TRBJ2-3; CDR3nt: TGTGCCTGCAGACTAGCGGGACCCACAGATACGCAGTATTTT; CDR3aa: CACRLAGPTDTQYF
abundance: few; v_gene: TRBV2; d_gene: -; j_gene: TRBJ2-5; CDR3nt: TGTGCCAGCAACCGGGACGAACATACCCAGTACTTC; CDR3aa: CASNRDEHTQYF
abundance: many; v_gene: TRBV6-2/TRBV6-3; d_gene: -; j_gene: TRBJ2-6; CDR3nt: TGTGCCAGCAGTTATACGCTAGACTTTGGGCCAAGGTCTGGGGCCAACGTCCTGACTTTC; CDR3aa: CASSYTLDFGPRSGANVLTF
abundance: -; v_gene: TRBV5-6; d_gene: TRBD2; j_gene: TRBJ2-3; CDR3nt: TGTGCCAGCAGCCAGACTAGCGGGGGGATGACAGATACGCAGTATTTT; CDR3aa: CASSQTSGGMTDTQYF
abundance: many; v_gene: TRBV28; d_gene: -; j_gene: TRBJ2-6; CDR3nt: TGTGCCAGCAGTTTATGGACAGACTCTGGGGCCAACGTCCTGACTTTC; CDR3aa: CASSLWTDSGANVLTF